Shown below are 25 T cell receptor beta chains from a single sample sequenced in a study of cytomegalovirus exposure and HLA in healthy donors. In the PCR, 60 Vbeta and 13 Jbeta primers were used. Libraries were prepared by immunoSEQ multiplex PCR; TCRdb keeps only in-frame clonotypes and omits some of them. Altogether about 190,000 clones are present, roughly four fifths being singletons, with the ten largest covering roughly 1.5%. Sequenced material: PBMCs. These receptors all come from a man aged 45 to 65 in good health and CMV-seronegative.

CDR3 region: CASRGQIANTGELFF. The CDR3 nucleotides are TGTGCCAGCAGGGGACAGATCGCGAACACCGGGGAGCTGTTTTTT. This chain connects TRBV2 to TRBJ2-2; 7 bases are a match to TRBD1. V gave up 6 bases and J gave up 0 bases; unmatched junction bases: 4. This CDR3 comprises 15 residues. The germline V gene has CDR1 SNHLY and CDR2 FYNNEI.

This clone was picked up a small number of times. CDR3 in amino acids: CASSLDTGSPYGYTF. The CDR3 DNA sequence: TGCGCCAGCAGCTTGGATACGGGGTCACCCTATGGCTACACCTTC. The chain uses TRBV5-1 and TRBJ1-2; D remains ambiguous. The CDR3 sequence is 15 residues long. V lost 0 bases and J 4 bases, leaving 13 bases between the germline ends. CDR1 is SGHRS and CDR2 is YFSETQ in the germline V gene.

The chain uses TRBV5-1 and TRBJ2-5, with 7 bases matching TRBD2. V shed 4 bases, J shed 5 bases, and the junction held 11 bases outside the gene matches. Germline V gives CDR1 SGHRS, CDR2 YFSETQ. The CDR3 runs to 15 residues. The DNA of the CDR3 is TGCGCCAGCAGCGCGGACCCGGGGGGAGGGGAGACCCAGTACTTC. This codes for CASSADPGGGETQYF.

V is TRBV11-2 and J is TRBJ2-7; 9 bases fit TRBD1. CDR3 length: 15 residues. Germline CDR1 SGHAT, CDR2 FQNNGV. Unmatched junction bases numbered 8, after V lost 3 bases and J lost 5 bases. The CDR3 reads CASSLPGQGIDEQYF. CDR3 bases: TGTGCCAGCAGCTTGCCGGGACAGGGTATCGACGAGCAGTACTTC.

The J gene is TRBJ2-1, the V gene TRBV6-5, with TRBD2 matching over 7 bases. The CDR3 is made up of 12 amino acids. The germline V gene has CDR1 MNHEY and CDR2 SVGAGI. With 2 bases clipped from V and 8 bases from J, the junction kept 0 bases outside the gene matches. CDR3 nucleotides: TGTGCCAGCAGTTACGCGGGAGATGAGCAGTTCTTC. Protein sequence: CASSYAGDEQFF.

This clone was seen a few times. The chain uses TRBV28 and TRBJ1-1; D not certain. Between the trimmed V and J ends, which lost 7 bases and 4 bases, there was a span of 13 bases. Per the germline V gene, CDR1 is MDHEN and CDR2 is SYDVKM. The CDR3 is 13 amino acids. DNA for the CDR3: TGTGCCAGCACCAACAGAGGGAGCACTGAAGCTTTCTTT. The encoded protein is CASTNRGSTEAFF.

V usage is TRBV28 and J usage is TRBJ2-6; D call uncertain. Germline CDR1 and CDR2: MDHEN and SYDVKM. The CDR3 loop spans 15 amino acids. With 1 base removed from V and 1 base from J, the gap between germline ends came to 5 bases. In nucleotides, the CDR3 is TGTGCCAGCAGTTTATCCCTGTCTGGGGCCAACGTCCTGACTTTC. This codes for CASSLSLSGANVLTF.

The V and J genes are TRBV6-5 and TRBJ2-3; 11 bases align to TRBD1. Germline V CDR1 and CDR2: MNHEY, SVGAGI. The CDR3 spans 14 residues. V shed 6 bases, J shed 6 bases, and the junction held 5 bases outside the gene matches. CDR3 residues: CASRRTGGGDTQYF. CDR3 nucleotide sequence: TGTGCCAGCAGAAGGACAGGGGGCGGGGATACGCAGTATTTT.

The J gene is TRBJ2-7, the V gene TRBV29-1, with D possibly matching TRBD1 (5 bases). V was pared by 7 bases and J by 3 bases, with 16 bases between. The CDR3 runs 13 residues. Germline V gene data show CDR1 as SQVTM and CDR2 as ANQGSEA. The CDR3 spells CSATTGRRYEQYF. The CDR3 nucleotides are TGCAGCGCTACTACAGGTAGACGCTACGAGCAGTACTTC.

The genes are TRBV6-6 and TRBJ2-7; possibly TRBD1 for D (6 bases). Germline V gene sequence: CDR1 MNHNY, CDR2 SVGAGI (reference sequence). This CDR3 has 12 amino acids. Deletions cut 7 bases from V and 3 bases from J, with 10 bases between. The CDR3 region has the DNA TGTGCCAGCACCCAGGGGCGCTACGAGCAGTACTTC. It codes for CASTQGRYEQYF.

The chain uses TRBV11-2 and TRBJ1-6, with 12 nucleotides matching TRBD1. Germline CDR1 and CDR2: SGHAT and FQNNGV. The CDR3 loop spans 16 amino acids. Germline trimming cut 6 bases from V and 7 bases from J; bases unmatched to any gene: 7. DNA of the CDR3: TGTGCCAGCAGACTGGGACAGGGGGCGAGAAATTCACCCCTCCACTTT. Protein: CASRLGQGARNSPLHF. The full variable domain, in which reference TRBV11-2 and TRBJ1-6 provide the parts outside the CDR3, is EAGVAQSPRYKIIEKRQSVAFWCNPISGHATLYWYQQILGQGPKLLIQFQNNGVVDDSQLPKDRFSAERLKGVDSTLKIQPAKLEDSAVYLCASRLGQGARNSPLHFGNGTRLTVT.

V usage is TRBV7-8 and J usage is TRBJ2-1; 14 bases line up with TRBD2. Unmatched junction bases numbered 4, after V lost 3 bases and J lost 9 bases. Germline CDR1 and CDR2: SGHVS and FQNEAQ. The CDR3 extends over 15 amino acids. DNA of the CDR3: TGTGCCAGCAGCTTGGGACTAGCGGGAGCCGGTGAGCAGTTCTTC. Amino acids: CASSLGLAGAGEQFF.

The V and J genes are TRBV9 and TRBJ2-3, with TRBD2 matching over 13 bases. The CDR3 extends over 20 amino acids. Germline CDR1 reads SGDLS; CDR2 reads YYNGEE. V was pared by 0 bases and J by 4 bases, with 14 bases of the junction left unmatched. The CDR3 loop reads CASSVGTTTRLAGGPDTQYF. CDR3 nucleotide sequence: TGTGCCAGCAGCGTAGGAACAACAACGAGACTAGCGGGGGGTCCAGATACGCAGTATTTT.

The chain links TRBV6-1 to TRBJ2-5; TRBD2 matches at 16 bases. The V and J ends lost 4 bases and 7 bases, in that order; junction bases with no gene match: 6. CDR1 is MNHNS and CDR2 is SASEGT in the germline V gene. This CDR3 has 16 amino acids. The CDR3 region has the DNA TGTGCCAGCAGTGCGGGACTAGCGGGGGGGCCCGGGACCCAGTACTTC. Amino acid sequence: CASSAGLAGGPGTQYF.

V is TRBV18 and J is TRBJ2-1; D is unresolved. Per the germline V gene, CDR1 is KGHSH and CDR2 is LQKENI. V gave up 1 base and J gave up 7 bases, with 8 bases separating them. This CDR3 region has 13 residues. The CDR3 is CASSPQGANEQFF. CDR3 DNA: TGTGCCAGCTCACCACAAGGAGCAAATGAGCAGTTCTTC. Together with reference TRBV18 and TRBJ2-1, the CDR3 gives the full variable domain: NAGVMQNPRHLVRRRGQEARLRCSPMKGHSHVYWYRQLPEEGLKFMVYLQKENIIDESGMPKERFSAEFPKEGPSILRIQQVVRGDSAAYFCASSPQGANEQFFGPGTRLTVL.

The chain combines TRBV5-6 with TRBJ2-5; D is perhaps TRBD2 (6 bases). From germline, CDR1 is SGHDT and CDR2 YYEEEE. V was pared by 2 bases and J by 5 bases, with 19 bases between. The CDR3 has 16 residues. Written as DNA, the CDR3 is TGTGCCAGCAGCTTCCCGCATGGAGGGGTAGATGAGACCCAGTACTTC. Its translation is CASSFPHGGVDETQYF.

This chain connects TRBV9 to TRBJ1-3; the D gene is possibly TRBD1 (5 bases). Germline V lookup: CDR1 SGDLS, CDR2 YYNGEE. V was shortened by 6 bases and J by 3 bases, with 16 bases between the two germline ends. CDR3 length equals 15 residues. The CDR3 loop is CASTQGSGDGNTIYF. The CDR3 DNA reads as TGTGCCAGCACCCAAGGCTCGGGGGATGGAAACACCATATATTTT.

The chain carries TRBV28 and TRBJ2-7, with 13 nucleotides matching TRBD2. This CDR3 is 15 amino acids long. V shed 6 bases, J shed 7 bases, and the junction held 9 bases outside the gene matches. Germline V gene data show CDR1 as MDHEN and CDR2 as SYDVKM. CDR3 DNA sequence: TGTGCCAGCAGAAAAGGGACTAGCGGGACGAGGGAGCAGTACTTC. Translation: CASRKGTSGTREQYF. Full variable domain (missing parts from reference TRBV28 and TRBJ2-7): DVKVTQSSRYLVKRTGEKVFLECVQDMDHENMFWYRQDPGLGLRLIYFSYDVKMKEKGDIPEGYSVSREKKERFSLILESASTNQTSMYLCASRKGTSGTREQYFGPGTRLTVT.

V gene TRBV4-3 combines with J gene TRBJ2-7; 7 positions match TRBD1. The CDR3 spans 16 residues. The junction had 8 bases not matched to a gene; V was cut back by 0 bases and J by 3 bases. Germline V gene sequence: CDR1 LGHNA, CDR2 YSLEER. CDR3 in amino acids: CASSQDLAGGVYEQYF. The CDR3 nucleotides are TGCGCCAGCAGCCAAGATCTGGCAGGGGGAGTCTACGAGCAGTACTTC.

This chain's CDR3 is CASSKLGTSGEGIETQYF. The CDR3 nucleotides read TGTGCCAGCAGTAAATTAGGGACTAGCGGGGAGGGGATCGAGACCCAGTACTTC. The V gene is TRBV27, the J gene TRBJ2-5; 13 positions agree with TRBD2. The CDR3 has 18 amino acids. Germline V CDR1 and CDR2: MNHEY, SMNVEV (reference sequence). V shed 5 bases and J 5 bases; nucleotides not matched to a gene: 14.

This sequence joins TRBV25-1 and TRBJ2-3, with a weak D call TRBD1 (5 bases). The CDR3 has 16 amino acids. Germline V lookup: CDR1 MGHDK, CDR2 SYGVNS. Deletions cut 1 base from V and 0 bases from J, with 11 bases between. CDR3 protein: CASSESRGTSTDTQYF. DNA for the CDR3: TGTGCCAGCAGTGAATCTAGGGGAACTAGCACAGATACGCAGTATTTT.

Only a few counts were recorded for this clone. The chain links TRBV2 to TRBJ2-5; 10 nucleotides line up with TRBD1. After removal of 5 bases from V and 7 bases from J, the junction contained 7 bases not matched to a gene. The CDR3 is made up of 14 amino acids. Germline V CDR1 and CDR2: SNHLY, FYNNEI. As DNA, the CDR3 is TGTGCCAGCAGTCTTCGACAGGGGGCTGTGACCCAGTACTTC. It translates to CASSLRQGAVTQYF.

This clone was recorded only once. J is TRBJ2-3 and V is TRBV6-5, with 13 bases that match TRBD2. Trimming cost V 6 bases and J 5 bases; bases outside gene matches: 5. CDR1 and CDR2 from the germline V gene are MNHEY and SVGAGI. The CDR3 contains 15 residues. The CDR3 reads CASSRTSGGEDTQYF. DNA of the CDR3: TGTGCCAGCAGCCGGACTAGCGGGGGAGAAGATACGCAGTATTTT.

The CDR3 bases are TGCGCCAGCAGCTTGGCAGGGAAGTACGAGCAGTACTTC. Amino acids: CASSLAGKYEQYF. The genes are TRBV5-1 and TRBJ2-7; D is possibly TRBD1 (5 bases). The length of the CDR3 is 13 residues. V gave up 0 bases and J gave up 4 bases, with 8 bases separating them. The germline V gene encodes CDR1 SGHRS and CDR2 YFSETQ.

The chain couples TRBV2 to TRBJ2-7; a possible D gene is TRBD1 (6 bases). This CDR3 has 14 residues. Germline V CDR1 and CDR2: SNHLY, FYNNEI. Deletions cut 5 bases from V and 4 bases from J, with 15 bases between. The CDR3 DNA sequence: TGTGCCAGCAGTTCACTTGTCAGGGGTTACGAGCAGTACTTC. Its translation: CASSSLVRGYEQYF.